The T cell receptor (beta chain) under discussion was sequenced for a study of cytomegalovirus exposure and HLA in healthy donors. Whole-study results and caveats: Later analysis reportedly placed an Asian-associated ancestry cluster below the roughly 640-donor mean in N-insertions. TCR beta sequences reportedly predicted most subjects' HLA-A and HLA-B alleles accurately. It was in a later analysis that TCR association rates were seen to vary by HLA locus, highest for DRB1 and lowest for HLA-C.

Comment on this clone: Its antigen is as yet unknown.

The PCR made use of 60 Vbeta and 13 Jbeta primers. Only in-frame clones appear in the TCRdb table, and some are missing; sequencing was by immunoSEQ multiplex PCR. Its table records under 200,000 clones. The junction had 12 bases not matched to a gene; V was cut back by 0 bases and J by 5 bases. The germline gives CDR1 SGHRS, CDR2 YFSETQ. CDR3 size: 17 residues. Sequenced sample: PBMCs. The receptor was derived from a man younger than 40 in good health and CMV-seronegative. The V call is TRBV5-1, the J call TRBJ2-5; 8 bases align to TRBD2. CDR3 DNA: TGCGCCAGCAGCTTGGCATCGGCGGGAGGAGGAGGGGAGACCCAGTACTTC. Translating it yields CASSLASAGGGGETQYF. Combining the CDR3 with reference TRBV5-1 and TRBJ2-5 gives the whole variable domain KAGVTQTPRYLIKTRGQQVTLSCSPISGHRSVSWYQQTPGQGLQFLFEYFSETQRNKGNFPGRFSGRQFSNSRSEMNVSTLELGDSALYLCASSLASAGGGGETQYFGPGTRLLVL.